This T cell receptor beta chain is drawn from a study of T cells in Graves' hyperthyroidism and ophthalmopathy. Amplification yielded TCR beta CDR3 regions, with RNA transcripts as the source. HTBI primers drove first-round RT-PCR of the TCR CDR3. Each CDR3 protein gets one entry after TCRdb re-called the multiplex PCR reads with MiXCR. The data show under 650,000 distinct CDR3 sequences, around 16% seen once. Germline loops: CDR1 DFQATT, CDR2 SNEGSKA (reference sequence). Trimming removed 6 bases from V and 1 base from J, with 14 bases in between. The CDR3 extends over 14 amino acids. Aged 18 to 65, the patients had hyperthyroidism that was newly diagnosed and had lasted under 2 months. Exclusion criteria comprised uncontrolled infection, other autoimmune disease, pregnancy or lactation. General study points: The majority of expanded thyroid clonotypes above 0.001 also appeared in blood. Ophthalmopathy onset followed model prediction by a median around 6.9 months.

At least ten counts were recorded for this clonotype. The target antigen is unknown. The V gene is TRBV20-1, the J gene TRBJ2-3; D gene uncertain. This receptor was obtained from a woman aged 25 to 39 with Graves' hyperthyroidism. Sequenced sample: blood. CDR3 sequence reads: CSAPVASRTDTQYF. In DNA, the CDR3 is TGCAGTGCGCCGGTGGCCAGCCGCACAGATACGCAGTATTTT.